One and the same sample provided the 11 T cell receptor beta chains below, sequenced in a study of blood T cell repertoires in COVID-19. Produced via immunoSEQ multiplex PCR; TCRdb's table is partial and in-frame only. The data show some 100,000 clones, approximately 90% seen once. Sequencing was carried out using peripheral blood. The receptor set was obtained from a man aged 50 or older with acute or convalescent COVID-19.

The chain combines TRBV30 with TRBJ1-4, with 8 bases lining up with TRBD1. Trimming took 0 bases from V and 3 from J; bases not matched to a gene: 9. The CDR3 covers 17 residues. CDR1 and CDR2 from the germline V gene are GTSNPN and SVGIG (reference sequence). The chain's CDR3 is CAWSVYLATGANEKLFF. CDR3 in DNA: TGTGCCTGGAGTGTATACCTAGCGACAGGGGCTAATGAAAAACTGTTTTTT.

The V call is TRBV7-8, the J call TRBJ2-3, with 12 bases fitting TRBD2. The CDR3 sequence is 19 residues long. From germline, CDR1 is SGHVS and CDR2 FQNEAQ. The V gene end was trimmed by 1 base and the J gene end by 0 bases; junction bases not matched to a gene: 8. In DNA form, the CDR3 reads TGTGCCAGCAGCTTAGGCGGGACTAGCGGGTTTTCTAGCACAGATACGCAGTATTTT. Translated: CASSLGGTSGFSSTDTQYF.

This clone was found once. This rearrangement joins TRBV6-4 to TRBJ1-1; TRBD1 might be the D (5 bases). The CDR3 is made up of 14 amino acids. CDR1 and CDR2 from the germline V gene are MRHNA and SNTAGT. V was pared by 0 bases and J by 5 bases, with 10 bases between. The chain's CDR3 is CASSDSDSGTEAFF. DNA of the CDR3: TGTGCCAGCAGTGACTCAGACAGTGGGACTGAAGCTTTCTTT.

The chain links TRBV5-1 to TRBJ1-3, with D perhaps matching TRBD1 (5 bases). The CDR3 runs to 15 residues. Germline V gene sequence: CDR1 SGHRS, CDR2 YFSETQ. V was shortened by 7 bases and J by 6 bases, with 20 bases between the two germline ends. The CDR3 coding sequence is TGCGCCAGCCAAGAAGCCCCAGGGAAGTTAAACACCATATATTTT. Translation gives CASQEAPGKLNTIYF.

The chain recombines TRBV5-1 with TRBJ2-7, with TRBD1 matching over 8 bases. This CDR3 comprises 14 residues. The V gene's germline CDR1 is SGHRS and CDR2 YFSETQ. After removal of 2 bases from V and 5 bases from J, the junction contained 6 bases not matched to a gene. CDR3 bases: TGCGCCAGCAGCTTCAACGGACAGGGCAACGAGCAGTACTTC. Translated: CASSFNGQGNEQYF.

This chain connects TRBV11-3 to TRBJ2-7; 7 bases are a match to TRBD1. The junction had 11 bases not matched to a gene; V was cut back by 0 bases and J by 0 bases. Germline V gives CDR1 SGHNT, CDR2 YENEEA. The CDR3 is 18 amino acids. DNA for the CDR3: TGTGCCAGCAGCTTAGATCTTTCCCTGGGACAGTACTCCTACGAGCAGTACTTC. It codes for CASSLDLSLGQYSYEQYF.

This chain uses TRBV7-9 with TRBJ1-3, with D unclear. Trimming shortened V by 5 bases and J by 1 base, and 3 bases separated the two germline ends. Germline V gene lookup returns CDR1 SEHNR and CDR2 FQNEAQ (reference sequence). The CDR3 totals 12 residues. The chain's CDR3 is CASSPSGNTIYF. CDR3 coding DNA: TGTGCCAGCAGCCCTTCTGGAAACACCATATATTTT.

This clone was counted once. This sequence joins TRBV5-4 and TRBJ2-7; 8 positions agree with TRBD2. V gave up 1 base and J gave up 3 bases; unmatched junction bases: 3. Looked up from germline, CDR1 is SGHNT and CDR2 is YYREEE (reference sequence). There are 14 residues in the CDR3. This CDR3 reads CASSLTSGNYEQYF. As DNA, the CDR3 is TGTGCCAGCAGCTTGACTAGCGGCAACTACGAGCAGTACTTC.

The chain combines TRBV12-3 or TRBV12-4 with TRBJ1-2, with 8 bases identical to TRBD1. This CDR3 contains 13 residues. V gave up 5 bases and J gave up 3 bases; unmatched junction bases: 2. This CDR3 reads CASSPTGDYGYTF. CDR3 bases: TGTGCCAGCAGTCCGACAGGGGACTATGGCTACACCTTC.

V is TRBV29-1 and J is TRBJ2-7; 11 positions match TRBD2. J lost 6 bases, V lost 4 bases, and 5 bases had no gene match. CDR3 length equals 13 residues. Germline lookup yields CDR1 SQVTM and CDR2 ANQGSEA. In nucleotides, the CDR3 is TGCAGCGTTGTGGGGGGACTAGCGGTCGAGCAGTACTTC. It encodes CSVVGGLAVEQYF.

The V gene is TRBV5-4, the J gene TRBJ2-3, with D possibly being TRBD1 (5 bases). In germline, CDR1 is SGHNT, CDR2 YYREEE (reference sequence). V lost 3 bases and J lost 5, with 10 bases in between. The CDR3 loop spans 13 amino acids. The CDR3 bases are TGTGCCAGCAGCTCCGACAGAAGAGATACGCAGTATTTT. Its translation: CASSSDRRDTQYF.